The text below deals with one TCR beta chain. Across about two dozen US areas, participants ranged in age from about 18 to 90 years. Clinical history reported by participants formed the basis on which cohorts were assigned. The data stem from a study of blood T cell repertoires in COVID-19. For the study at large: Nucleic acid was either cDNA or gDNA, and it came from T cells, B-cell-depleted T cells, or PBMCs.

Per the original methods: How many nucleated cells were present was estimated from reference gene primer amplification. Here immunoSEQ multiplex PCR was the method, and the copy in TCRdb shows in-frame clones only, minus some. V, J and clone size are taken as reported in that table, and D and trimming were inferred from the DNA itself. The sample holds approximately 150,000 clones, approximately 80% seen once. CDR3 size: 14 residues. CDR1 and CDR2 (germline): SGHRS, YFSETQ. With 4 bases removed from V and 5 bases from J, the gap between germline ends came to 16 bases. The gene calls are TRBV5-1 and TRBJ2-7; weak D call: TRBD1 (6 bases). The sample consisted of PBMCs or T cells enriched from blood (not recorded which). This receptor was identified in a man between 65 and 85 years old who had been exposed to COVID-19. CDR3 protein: CASSPGTTRNEQYF. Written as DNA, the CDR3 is TGCGCCAGCAGCCCCGGGACAACGAGAAACGAGCAGTACTTC.